This note documents a single T cell receptor beta chain sequence. The antigen remains unidentified. These data come from a study of cytomegalovirus exposure and HLA in healthy donors. Study-level points and caveats: From TCR beta sequences, most subjects' HLA-A and HLA-B alleles were reportedly predicted accurately. The authors considered a cluster of highly shared sequence variants likely to be a sequencing artifact.

Both 60 Vbeta primers and 13 Jbeta primers went into the PCR. Assay used: immunoSEQ multiplex PCR; TCRdb lists only in-frame clones, some missing. The repertoire has more than 90,000 clones, around 74% of them found once; the top ten carry 7.1%. Sample: PBMCs. This TCR came from a man aged 40-49 years in good health and CMV-seropositive.

The CDR3 bases are TGTGCCAGCAGCTTACTTCACGCAGGGCCCGAGCAGTACTTC. It encodes CASSLLHAGPEQYF. This chain connects TRBV7-9 to TRBJ2-7, with D maybe TRBD1 (5 bases). The V end lost 2 bases, the J end lost 6 bases, and 14 bases lay between the germline ends. The CDR3 runs to 14 residues. CDR1 is SEHNR, CDR2 FQNEAQ, per germline (reference sequence).